Listed below are T cell receptor beta chains from one sample, sequenced in a study of T cell changes during pregnancy in multiple sclerosis. Sequencing was performed with immunoSEQ multiplex PCR; in TCRdb, only in-frame clones are kept and a portion is missing. The data hold roughly 16,000 clones, with approximately 91% observed a single time. The material sequenced was CD8+ T cells from peripheral blood mononuclear cells, taken after pregnancy. These receptors originate from a female donor in good health, enrolled as a control in a pregnancy study. CDR3s include the opening cysteine and the closing phenylalanine or tryptophan. D genes are given only for firm matches. Clone sizes are given selectively: once, few, many, or a class where the clone is expanded.

v_call: TRBV27
clone_size: -
j_call: TRBJ2-7
d_call: TRBD1
cdr3_nt: TGTGCCAGCAGTCACGGGACAGGGGACGAGTACTTC
cdr3_aa: CASSHGTGDEYF

v_call: TRBV6-5
clone_size: -
j_call: TRBJ2-6
d_call: -
cdr3_nt: TGTGCCAGCAGTTACTCGTCCGGGTCTGGGGCCAACGTCCTGACTTTC
cdr3_aa: CASSYSSGSGANVLTF

v_call: TRBV5-1
clone_size: -
j_call: TRBJ2-1
d_call: TRBD2
cdr3_nt: TGCGCCAGCAGCTTGGGACTAGCGGGGGGGGGTCAGGAGCAGTTCTTC
cdr3_aa: CASSLGLAGGGQEQFF

v_call: TRBV2
clone_size: -
j_call: TRBJ1-1
d_call: TRBD1
cdr3_nt: TGTGCCAGCAGTAGGACAGGGGGCGGATGGGGTGGCATTGAAGCTTTCTTT
cdr3_aa: CASSRTGGGWGGIEAFF

v_call: TRBV7-9
clone_size: -
j_call: TRBJ1-2
d_call: -
cdr3_nt: TGTGCCAGCAGCTTCCCCGTCGTTAGTGACTATGGCTACACCTTC
cdr3_aa: CASSFPVVSDYGYTF

v_call: TRBV27
clone_size: -
j_call: TRBJ2-7
d_call: TRBD2
cdr3_nt: TGTGCCAGCAGTTTATCCGGGAGGGTGTACGAGCAGTACTTC
cdr3_aa: CASSLSGRVYEQYF

v_call: TRBV7-9
clone_size: -
j_call: TRBJ2-2
d_call: -
cdr3_nt: TGTGCCAGCAGCCTTAGCGAAAACGGGGAGCTGTTTTTT
cdr3_aa: CASSLSENGELFF

v_call: TRBV7-9
clone_size: -
j_call: TRBJ2-1
d_call: -
cdr3_nt: TGTGCCAGCAGCTCGCCTTCGGGGGAGCAGTTCTTC
cdr3_aa: CASSSPSGEQFF

v_call: TRBV6-1
clone_size: once
j_call: TRBJ2-3
d_call: TRBD2
cdr3_nt: TGTGCCAGCAGTGAACTAGCGGGGGGGCCACAAGATACGCAGTATTTT
cdr3_aa: CASSELAGGPQDTQYF

v_call: TRBV7-9
clone_size: -
j_call: TRBJ1-2
d_call: -
cdr3_nt: TGTGCCAGCAGCTTAGGCCAGGGATGGAGCTATGGCTACACCTTC
cdr3_aa: CASSLGQGWSYGYTF

v_call: TRBV5-4
clone_size: once
j_call: TRBJ2-3
d_call: -
cdr3_nt: TGTGCCAGCAGCTCCCCCTCCACGGCGGGCCATACGCAGTATTTT
cdr3_aa: CASSSPSTAGHTQYF

v_call: TRBV19
clone_size: -
j_call: TRBJ2-1
d_call: TRBD2
cdr3_nt: TGTGCCAGTAGTCTAGCGGGAGAATCCTACAATGAGCAGTTCTTC
cdr3_aa: CASSLAGESYNEQFF

v_call: TRBV6-4
clone_size: -
j_call: TRBJ2-1
d_call: -
cdr3_nt: TGTGCCAGCAGTGACTCGAGAGACTACTACAATGAGCAGTTCTTC
cdr3_aa: CASSDSRDYYNEQFF

v_call: TRBV10-3
clone_size: -
j_call: TRBJ2-7
d_call: -
cdr3_nt: TGTGCCATCGCACCCGATCTAACCTACGAGCAGTACTTC
cdr3_aa: CAIAPDLTYEQYF

v_call: TRBV6-1
clone_size: -
j_call: TRBJ1-5
d_call: -
cdr3_nt: TGTGCCAGCAGCGCCCCGACTCTCAATCAGCCCCAGCATTTT
cdr3_aa: CASSAPTLNQPQHF

v_call: TRBV7-9
clone_size: -
j_call: TRBJ2-7
d_call: -
cdr3_nt: TGTGCCAGCAGCTTAGGGGACACCACCAACGAGCAGTACTTC
cdr3_aa: CASSLGDTTNEQYF

v_call: TRBV4-1
clone_size: -
j_call: TRBJ1-6
d_call: TRBD1
cdr3_nt: TGCGCCAGCAGCCCCGGACAGGCCCCGAGGGAAAATTCACCCCTCCACTTT
cdr3_aa: CASSPGQAPRENSPLHF

v_call: TRBV5-1
clone_size: -
j_call: TRBJ1-1
d_call: TRBD1
cdr3_nt: TGCGCCAGCAGCGCTGGACAGGGGTACACTGAAGCTTTCTTT
cdr3_aa: CASSAGQGYTEAFF

v_call: TRBV5-5
clone_size: -
j_call: TRBJ2-7
d_call: -
cdr3_nt: TGTGCCAGCAGCTTAACAGGCTCCTTCGGGCACGAGCAGTACTTC
cdr3_aa: CASSLTGSFGHEQYF

v_call: TRBV7-3
clone_size: once
j_call: TRBJ2-1
d_call: -
cdr3_nt: TGTGCCAGCAGCCCGGGGTACAATGAGCAGTTCTTC
cdr3_aa: CASSPGYNEQFF

v_call: TRBV7-9
clone_size: -
j_call: TRBJ2-5
d_call: TRBD1
cdr3_nt: TGTGCCAGCAGCCCCAGGGGGTTTAGCCGAGAGACCCAGTACTTC
cdr3_aa: CASSPRGFSRETQYF

v_call: TRBV29-1
clone_size: once
j_call: TRBJ2-1
d_call: -
cdr3_nt: TGCAGCGCCGACAATTACAATGAGCAGTTCTTC
cdr3_aa: CSADNYNEQFF

v_call: TRBV19
clone_size: -
j_call: TRBJ1-1
d_call: -
cdr3_nt: TGTGCCAGTAAGTCGACATTGAACACTGAAGCTTTCTTT
cdr3_aa: CASKSTLNTEAFF

v_call: TRBV19
clone_size: -
j_call: TRBJ1-2
d_call: TRBD1
cdr3_nt: TGTGCCAGTTCAATTACCGGGACAGGGGATAACTACACCTTC
cdr3_aa: CASSITGTGDNYTF

v_call: TRBV6-6
clone_size: -
j_call: TRBJ2-6
d_call: -
cdr3_nt: TGTGCCAGCAGCCCCCTGAGCGTATCTGGGGCCAACGTCCTGACTTTC
cdr3_aa: CASSPLSVSGANVLTF

v_call: TRBV11-2
clone_size: few
j_call: TRBJ2-7
d_call: TRBD2
cdr3_nt: TGTGCCAGCAGCAGGGGGACTAGCTTTGGCTACGAGCAGTACTTC
cdr3_aa: CASSRGTSFGYEQYF

v_call: TRBV5-4
clone_size: -
j_call: TRBJ2-3
d_call: TRBD1
cdr3_nt: TGTGCCAGCAGCTCCACAACTCTTCAGACAGGGCCGGCAGATACGCAGTATTTT
cdr3_aa: CASSSTTLQTGPADTQYF

v_call: TRBV6-1
clone_size: -
j_call: TRBJ2-7
d_call: -
cdr3_nt: TGTGCCAGCAGTGAGGTCCAGGGAGGCTACGAGCAGTACTTC
cdr3_aa: CASSEVQGGYEQYF

v_call: TRBV7-9
clone_size: -
j_call: TRBJ2-7
d_call: TRBD2
cdr3_nt: TGTGCCAGCAGCTTAACGGGGGGGTACGAGCAGTACTTC
cdr3_aa: CASSLTGGYEQYF

v_call: TRBV6-1
clone_size: -
j_call: TRBJ2-7
d_call: TRBD2
cdr3_nt: TGTGCCAGCAGGGAACTAGCGGGGGATCCCTACGAGCAGTACTTC
cdr3_aa: CASRELAGDPYEQYF

v_call: TRBV5-6
clone_size: once
j_call: TRBJ1-2
d_call: TRBD1
cdr3_nt: TGTGCCAGCAGCCCGGGGACAGACCTATGGGGCTACACCTTC
cdr3_aa: CASSPGTDLWGYTF

v_call: TRBV7-3
clone_size: -
j_call: TRBJ2-6
d_call: -
cdr3_nt: TGTGCCAGCAGCTTAACTCCGGGTACTGGGGCCAACGTCCTGACTTTC
cdr3_aa: CASSLTPGTGANVLTF

v_call: TRBV4-2
clone_size: -
j_call: TRBJ1-6
d_call: TRBD1
cdr3_nt: TGTGCCAGCAGCCAAGATAGTGGGACAGGGAGTTCACCCCTCCACTTT
cdr3_aa: CASSQDSGTGSSPLHF

v_call: TRBV2
clone_size: -
j_call: TRBJ1-1
d_call: -
cdr3_nt: TGTGCCAGCGAGGCAAGTGACACTGAAGCTTTCTTT
cdr3_aa: CASEASDTEAFF

v_call: TRBV5-1
clone_size: -
j_call: TRBJ2-5
d_call: -
cdr3_nt: TGCGCCAGCAGCCCGGACAGTTTCCAAGAGACCCAGTACTTC
cdr3_aa: CASSPDSFQETQYF

v_call: TRBV6-4
clone_size: -
j_call: TRBJ2-3
d_call: -
cdr3_nt: TGTGCCAGCAGTGACGGCGGGACTAGCACAGATACGCAGTATTTT
cdr3_aa: CASSDGGTSTDTQYF

v_call: TRBV28
clone_size: -
j_call: TRBJ2-7
d_call: TRBD2
cdr3_nt: TGTGCCAGCAGTTTCCCTAGCGGGATAATACGTGAGCAGTACTTC
cdr3_aa: CASSFPSGIIREQYF

v_call: TRBV7-9
clone_size: -
j_call: TRBJ2-7
d_call: TRBD2
cdr3_nt: TGTGCCAGCAGCTTGGGGGGGAACCCCTTGGGAGAGCAGTACTTC
cdr3_aa: CASSLGGNPLGEQYF

v_call: TRBV5-8
clone_size: -
j_call: TRBJ1-2
d_call: -
cdr3_nt: TGTGCCAGCAGCTTCCCAGGGCAGAACTATGGCTACACCTTC
cdr3_aa: CASSFPGQNYGYTF

v_call: TRBV15
clone_size: -
j_call: TRBJ1-4
d_call: -
cdr3_nt: TGTGCCACCAGCAGAGAGGGGGCTTATGAAAAACTGTTTTTT
cdr3_aa: CATSREGAYEKLFF

v_call: TRBV27
clone_size: once
j_call: TRBJ2-7
d_call: -
cdr3_nt: TGTGCCAGCAGTTTAGACAAATCCTACGAGCAGTACTTC
cdr3_aa: CASSLDKSYEQYF

v_call: TRBV6-1
clone_size: once
j_call: TRBJ2-2
d_call: -
cdr3_nt: TGTGCCAGCACCGAACAGGTTCTCGCCGGGGAGCTGTTTTTT
cdr3_aa: CASTEQVLAGELFF

v_call: TRBV9
clone_size: -
j_call: TRBJ2-7
d_call: -
cdr3_nt: TGTGCCAGCAGCGTAGAGGCGGGTGGGTACGAGCAGTACTTC
cdr3_aa: CASSVEAGGYEQYF

v_call: TRBV6-4
clone_size: -
j_call: TRBJ2-3
d_call: -
cdr3_nt: TGTGCCAGCTCGGAGGGGTCAGCAGATACGCAGTATTTT
cdr3_aa: CASSEGSADTQYF

v_call: TRBV7-9
clone_size: once
j_call: TRBJ2-2
d_call: -
cdr3_nt: TGTGCCAGCAGCTTAGATAATTCCGGGGAGCTGTTTTTT
cdr3_aa: CASSLDNSGELFF

v_call: TRBV2
clone_size: -
j_call: TRBJ2-7
d_call: TRBD1
cdr3_nt: TGTGCCAGCAGGACGGGACAGGGATTCTACGAGCAGTACTTC
cdr3_aa: CASRTGQGFYEQYF

v_call: TRBV12-1
clone_size: -
j_call: TRBJ1-6
d_call: -
cdr3_nt: TGTGCCAGCACCCACGGGACACCTCCCAATTCACCCCTCCACTTT
cdr3_aa: CASTHGTPPNSPLHF